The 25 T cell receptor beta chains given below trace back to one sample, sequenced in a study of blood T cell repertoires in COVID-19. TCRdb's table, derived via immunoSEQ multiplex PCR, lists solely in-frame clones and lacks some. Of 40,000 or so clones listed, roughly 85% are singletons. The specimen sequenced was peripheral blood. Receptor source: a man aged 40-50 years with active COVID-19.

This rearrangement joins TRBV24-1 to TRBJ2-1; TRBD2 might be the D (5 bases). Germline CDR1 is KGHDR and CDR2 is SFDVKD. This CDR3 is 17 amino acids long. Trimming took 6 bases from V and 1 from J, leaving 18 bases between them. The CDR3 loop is CATSPPGVVGSYNEQFF. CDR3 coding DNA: TGTGCCACCAGTCCGCCCGGGGTAGTGGGGTCCTACAATGAGCAGTTCTTC.

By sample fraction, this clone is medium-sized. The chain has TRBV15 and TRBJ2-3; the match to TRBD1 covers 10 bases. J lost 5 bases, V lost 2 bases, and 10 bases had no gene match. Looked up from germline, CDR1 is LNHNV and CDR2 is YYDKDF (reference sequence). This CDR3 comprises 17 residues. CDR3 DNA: TGTGCCACCAGCAGACATTCAACGACAGGGGGCTTAGATACGCAGTATTTT. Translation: CATSRHSTTGGLDTQYF.

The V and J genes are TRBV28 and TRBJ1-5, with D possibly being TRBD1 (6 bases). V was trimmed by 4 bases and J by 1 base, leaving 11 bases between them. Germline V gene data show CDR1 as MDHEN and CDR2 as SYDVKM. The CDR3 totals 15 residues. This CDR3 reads CASSWDTESNQPQHF. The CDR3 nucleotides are TGTGCCAGCAGTTGGGACACAGAGAGCAATCAGCCCCAGCATTTT.

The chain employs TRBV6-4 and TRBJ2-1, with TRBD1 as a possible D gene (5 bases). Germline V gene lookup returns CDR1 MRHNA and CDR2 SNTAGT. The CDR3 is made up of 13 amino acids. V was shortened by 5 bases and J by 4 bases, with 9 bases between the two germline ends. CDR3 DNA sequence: TGTGCCAGCAGTCAGACAGAGTACAATGAGCAGTTCTTC. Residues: CASSQTEYNEQFF.

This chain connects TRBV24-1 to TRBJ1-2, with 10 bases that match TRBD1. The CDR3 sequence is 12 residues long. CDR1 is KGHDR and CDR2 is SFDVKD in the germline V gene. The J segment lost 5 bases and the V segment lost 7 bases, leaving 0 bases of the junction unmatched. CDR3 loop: CATRDRGYGYTF. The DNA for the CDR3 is TGTGCCACCAGGGACAGGGGGTATGGCTACACCTTC.

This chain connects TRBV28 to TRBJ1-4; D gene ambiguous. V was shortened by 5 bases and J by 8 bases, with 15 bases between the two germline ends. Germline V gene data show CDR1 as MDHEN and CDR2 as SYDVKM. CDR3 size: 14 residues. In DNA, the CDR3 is TGTGCCAGCAGTCCCCCCAGGCCGATGGAAAAACTGTTTTTT. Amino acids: CASSPPRPMEKLFF. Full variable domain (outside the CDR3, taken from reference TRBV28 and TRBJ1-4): DVKVTQSSRYLVKRTGEKVFLECVQDMDHENMFWYRQDPGLGLRLIYFSYDVKMKEKGDIPEGYSVSREKKERFSLILESASTNQTSMYLCASSPPRPMEKLFFGSGTQLSVL.

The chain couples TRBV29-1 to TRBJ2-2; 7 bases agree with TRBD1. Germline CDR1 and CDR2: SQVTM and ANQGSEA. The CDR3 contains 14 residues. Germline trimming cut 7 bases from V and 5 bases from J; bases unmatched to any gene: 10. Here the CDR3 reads CSASPQGVTGELFF. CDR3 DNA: TGCAGCGCCTCTCCCCAGGGGGTAACCGGGGAGCTGTTTTTT.

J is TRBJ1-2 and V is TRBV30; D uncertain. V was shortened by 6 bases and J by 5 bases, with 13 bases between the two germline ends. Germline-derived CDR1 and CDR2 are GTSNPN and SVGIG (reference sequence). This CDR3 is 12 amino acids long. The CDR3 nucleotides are TGTGCCTGCCCCACGTTACAGTATGGCTACACCTTC. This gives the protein CACPTLQYGYTF.

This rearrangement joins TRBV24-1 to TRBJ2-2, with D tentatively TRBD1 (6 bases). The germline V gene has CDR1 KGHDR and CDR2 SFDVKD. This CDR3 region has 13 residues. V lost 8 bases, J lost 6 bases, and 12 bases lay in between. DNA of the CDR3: TGTGCCACCAACAGGGTAGCCGCCGGGGAGCTGTTTTTT. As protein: CATNRVAAGELFF.

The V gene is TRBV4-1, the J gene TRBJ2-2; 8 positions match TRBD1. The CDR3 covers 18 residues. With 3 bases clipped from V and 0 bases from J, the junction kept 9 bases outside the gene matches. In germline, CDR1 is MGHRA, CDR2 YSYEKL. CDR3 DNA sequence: TGCGCCAGCAGCCAGCGGCCCGGGACAGGCTCGAACACCGGGGAGCTGTTTTTT. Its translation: CASSQRPGTGSNTGELFF.

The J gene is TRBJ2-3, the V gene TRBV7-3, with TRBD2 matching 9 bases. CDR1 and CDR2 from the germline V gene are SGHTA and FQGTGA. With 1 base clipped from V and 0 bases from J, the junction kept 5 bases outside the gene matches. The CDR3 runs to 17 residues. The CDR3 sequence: CASSLNALAGSTDTQYF. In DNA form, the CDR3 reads TGTGCCAGCAGCTTAAACGCGCTAGCGGGAAGCACAGATACGCAGTATTTT.

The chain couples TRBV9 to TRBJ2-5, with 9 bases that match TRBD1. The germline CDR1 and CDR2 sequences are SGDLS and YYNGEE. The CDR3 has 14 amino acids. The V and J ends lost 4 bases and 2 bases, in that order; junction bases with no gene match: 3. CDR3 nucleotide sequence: TGTGCCAGCAGCTACGGGACAGGGCAAGAGACCCAGTACTTC. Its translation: CASSYGTGQETQYF.

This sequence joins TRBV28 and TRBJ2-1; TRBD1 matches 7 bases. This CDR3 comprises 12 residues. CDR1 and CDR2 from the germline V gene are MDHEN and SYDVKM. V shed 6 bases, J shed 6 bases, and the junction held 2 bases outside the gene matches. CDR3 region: CASSSGGNEQFF. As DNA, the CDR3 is TGTGCCAGCAGCTCAGGGGGCAATGAGCAGTTCTTC.

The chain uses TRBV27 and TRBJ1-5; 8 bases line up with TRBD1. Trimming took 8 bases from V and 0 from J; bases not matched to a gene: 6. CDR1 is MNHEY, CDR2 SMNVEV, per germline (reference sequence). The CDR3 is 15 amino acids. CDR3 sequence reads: CASRPGTGSNQPQHF. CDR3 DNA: TGTGCCAGCCGACCTGGGACAGGTAGCAATCAGCCCCAGCATTTT.

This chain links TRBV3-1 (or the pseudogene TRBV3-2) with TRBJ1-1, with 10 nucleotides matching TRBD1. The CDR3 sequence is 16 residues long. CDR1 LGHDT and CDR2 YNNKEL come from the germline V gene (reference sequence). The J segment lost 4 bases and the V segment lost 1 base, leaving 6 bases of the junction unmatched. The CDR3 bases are TGTGCCAGCAGCCAAGCTTATAGACAGGGGGCCACTGAAGCTTTCTTT. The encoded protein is CASSQAYRQGATEAFF.

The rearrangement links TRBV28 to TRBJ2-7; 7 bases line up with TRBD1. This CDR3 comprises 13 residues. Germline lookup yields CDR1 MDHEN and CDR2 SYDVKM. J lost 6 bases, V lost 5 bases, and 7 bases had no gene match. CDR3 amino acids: CASSPTGVREQYF. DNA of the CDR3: TGTGCCAGCAGTCCCACAGGGGTACGCGAGCAGTACTTC. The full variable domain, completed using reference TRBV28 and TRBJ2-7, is DVKVTQSSRYLVKRTGEKVFLECVQDMDHENMFWYRQDPGLGLRLIYFSYDVKMKEKGDIPEGYSVSREKKERFSLILESASTNQTSMYLCASSPTGVREQYFGPGTRLTVT.

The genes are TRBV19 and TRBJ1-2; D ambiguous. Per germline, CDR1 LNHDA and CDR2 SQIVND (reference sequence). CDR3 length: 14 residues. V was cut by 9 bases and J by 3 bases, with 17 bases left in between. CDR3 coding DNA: TGTGCCAGACTATGGTCTGATACCCACTATGGCTACACCTTC. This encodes CARLWSDTHYGYTF.

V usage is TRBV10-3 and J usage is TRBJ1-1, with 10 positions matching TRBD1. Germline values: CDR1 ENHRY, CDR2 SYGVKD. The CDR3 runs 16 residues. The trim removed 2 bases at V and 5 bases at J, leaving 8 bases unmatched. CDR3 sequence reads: CAISETADRGGTEAFF. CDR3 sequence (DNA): TGTGCCATCAGTGAGACGGCGGACAGGGGGGGAACTGAAGCTTTCTTT.

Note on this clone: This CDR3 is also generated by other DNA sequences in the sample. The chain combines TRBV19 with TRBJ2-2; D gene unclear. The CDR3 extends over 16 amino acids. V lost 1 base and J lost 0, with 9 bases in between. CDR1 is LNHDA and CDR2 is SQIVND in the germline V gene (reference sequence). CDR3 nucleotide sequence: TGTGCCAGTAGTATAGTTGGCTCAGCGAACACCGGGGAGCTGTTTTTT. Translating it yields CASSIVGSANTGELFF.

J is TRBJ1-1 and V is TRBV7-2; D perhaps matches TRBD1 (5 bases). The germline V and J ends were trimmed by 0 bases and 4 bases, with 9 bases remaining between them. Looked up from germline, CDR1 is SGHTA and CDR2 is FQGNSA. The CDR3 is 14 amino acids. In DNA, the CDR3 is TGTGCCAGCAGCTTAGCGGGGGGGAGCACTGAAGCTTTCTTT. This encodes CASSLAGGSTEAFF.

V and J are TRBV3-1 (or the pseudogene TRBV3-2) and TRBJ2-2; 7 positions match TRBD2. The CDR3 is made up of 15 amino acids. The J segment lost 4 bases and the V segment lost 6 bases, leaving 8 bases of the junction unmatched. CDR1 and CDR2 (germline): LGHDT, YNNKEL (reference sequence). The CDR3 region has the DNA TGTGCCAGCAGTTATTCCCCGGGGGGCACCGGGGAGCTGTTTTTT. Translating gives CASSYSPGGTGELFF.

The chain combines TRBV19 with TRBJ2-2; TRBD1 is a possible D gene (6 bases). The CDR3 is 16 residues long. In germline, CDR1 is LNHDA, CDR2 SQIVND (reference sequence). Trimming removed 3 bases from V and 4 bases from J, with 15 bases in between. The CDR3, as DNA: TGTGCCAGTAGTATTCTAGCCGGGACACGCACCGGGGAGCTGTTTTTT. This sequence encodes CASSILAGTRTGELFF.

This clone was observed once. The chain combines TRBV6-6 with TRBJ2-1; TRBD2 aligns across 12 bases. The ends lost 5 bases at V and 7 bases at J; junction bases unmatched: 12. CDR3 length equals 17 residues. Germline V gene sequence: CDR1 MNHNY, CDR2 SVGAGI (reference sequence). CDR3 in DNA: TGTGCCAGCAGTCCCCCTAGCGGGAGGGCCTCGGTAAATGAGCAGTTCTTC. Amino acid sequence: CASSPPSGRASVNEQFF.

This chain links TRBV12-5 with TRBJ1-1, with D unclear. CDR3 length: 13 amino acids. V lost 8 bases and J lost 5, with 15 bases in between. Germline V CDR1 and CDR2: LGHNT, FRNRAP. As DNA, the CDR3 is TGTGCTAGTACATCGGAAGGAGGGACTGAAGCTTTCTTT. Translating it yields CASTSEGGTEAFF.

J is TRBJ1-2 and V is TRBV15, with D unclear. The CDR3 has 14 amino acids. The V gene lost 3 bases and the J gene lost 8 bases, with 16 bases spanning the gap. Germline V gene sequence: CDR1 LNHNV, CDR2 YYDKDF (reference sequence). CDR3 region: CATSRGTNSQGYTF. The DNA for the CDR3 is TGTGCCACCAGCAGGGGCACAAACTCCCAGGGCTACACCTTC.